This is a list of T cell receptor beta chains from one sample in a study of blood T cells in healthy people across ages. Using its own MiXCR run on the 5' RACE reads, TCRdb lists one record per CDR3 protein. The data hold hundreds of thousands of distinct CDR3 sequences, with 20% to 25% observed a single time. Sequencing was performed on blood. The receptors here all came from a man in his sixties or seventies in good health. CDR3s include the opening cysteine and the closing phenylalanine or tryptophan. Fields, in order: V gene, CDR3 length, J gene, clone size, D gene, CDR3 protein, CDR3 DNA. D genes are given only for firm matches. Only part of the rows carry a size: once, few, many, or a class if the clone is expanded.

>TRBV29-1|15|TRBJ1-1|NA|TRBD1
CSVEGQGMGNTEAFF
TGCAGCGTTGAGGGACAGGGGATGGGGAACACTGAAGCTTTCTTT
>TRBV2|12|TRBJ1-1|NA|TRBD1
CAGSDTGAEAFF
TGTGCCGGCAGTGATACAGGGGCTGAAGCTTTCTTT
>TRBV9|14|TRBJ2-2|NA|NA
CASRIGRNTGELFF
TGTGCCAGCAGAATCGGCCGCAACACCGGGGAGCTGTTTTTT
>TRBV5-5|13|TRBJ1-1|few|NA
CASSLAPDTEAFF
TGTGCCAGCAGCTTGGCCCCGGACACTGAAGCTTTCTTT
>TRBV20-1|12|TRBJ1-6|NA|NA
CSASQGGPLLHF
TGCAGTGCTTCCCAAGGAGGCCCGCTTCTCCACTTT
>TRBV7-2|14|TRBJ1-2|few|TRBD1
CASSTRQGANGYTF
TGTGCCAGCAGCACCCGACAGGGGGCGAATGGCTACACCTTC
>TRBV6-1|15|TRBJ1-1|few|NA
CASSGPGTGNTEAFF
TGTGCCAGCAGTGGACCTGGGACGGGGAACACTGAAGCTTTCTTT
>TRBV15|16|TRBJ1-2|many|TRBD1
CATSRDGQGQKYGYTF
TGTGCCACCAGCAGAGATGGACAGGGCCAGAAGTATGGCTACACCTTC
>TRBV29-1|14|TRBJ1-1|NA|NA
CSVEDRPMNTEAFF
TGCAGCGTTGAAGACAGGCCCATGAACACTGAAGCTTTCTTT
>TRBV7-2|14|TRBJ2-7|many|TRBD1
CASSSRDRTYEQYF
TGTGCCAGCAGCTCCCGGGACAGGACTTACGAGCAGTACTTC
>TRBV3-1|13|TRBJ2-7|NA|NA
CASSQGGWSEQYF
TGTGCCAGCAGCCAAGGGGGGTGGAGCGAGCAGTACTTC
>TRBV5-6|16|TRBJ2-6|NA|NA
CASSLAEGSGANVLTF
TGTGCCAGCAGCTTGGCGGAGGGCTCTGGGGCCAACGTCCTGACTTTC
>TRBV6-2/TRBV6-3|14|TRBJ2-7|NA|TRBD1
CTSSGGQGNYEQYF
TGTACCAGCAGTGGAGGACAGGGTAACTACGAGCAGTACTTC
>TRBV6-5|18|TRBJ2-7|NA|TRBD1
CASSYPQGVPRVDYGQYF
TGTGCCAGCAGTTACCCTCAGGGGGTCCCTCGGGTTGACTACGGGCAGTACTTC
>TRBV28|16|TRBJ2-3|NA|TRBD2
CASSLVAGENPDTQYF
TGTGCCAGCAGTTTAGTGGCGGGAGAAAACCCAGATACGCAGTATTTT
>TRBV6-2/TRBV6-3|15|TRBJ2-6|few|TRBD1
CASSADRAGANVLTF
TGTGCCAGCAGCGCAGACAGGGCTGGGGCCAACGTCCTGACTTTC
>TRBV24-1|13|TRBJ2-3|NA|TRBD1
CATRDRVADTQYF
TGTGCCACCAGGGACAGGGTGGCAGATACGCAGTATTTT
>TRBV9|16|TRBJ1-3|NA|NA
CASSVGDHMEGNTIYF
TGTGCCAGCAGCGTAGGAGATCATATGGAAGGAAACACCATATATTTT
>TRBV6-2/TRBV6-3|15|TRBJ2-3|NA|TRBD2
CASSYRSGCTDTQYF
TGTGCCAGCAGTTACCGTAGCGGGTGCACAGATACGCAGTATTTT
>TRBV6-1|13|TRBJ1-5|NA|NA
CASSEGYLEPQHF
TGTGCCAGCAGTGAAGGGTACCTTGAGCCCCAGCATTTT
>TRBV5-1|15|TRBJ2-5|NA|TRBD2
CAGSFSGGPSETQYF
TGCGCCGGCAGCTTTTCGGGAGGGCCCTCAGAGACCCAGTACTTC
>TRBV7-3|15|TRBJ2-3|NA|NA
CASSFSGKATDTQYF
TGTGCCAGCAGCTTTTCTGGAAAAGCCACAGATACGCAGTATTTT
>TRBV6-6|12|TRBJ2-1|few|NA
CASSPRGREQFF
TGTGCCAGCAGCCCAAGAGGGAGGGAGCAGTTCTTC
>TRBV5-1|16|TRBJ2-6|NA|NA
CASSPQPNSGANVLTF
TGCGCCAGCAGCCCCCAGCCTAACTCTGGGGCCAACGTCCTGACTTTC
>TRBV6-2/TRBV6-3|15|TRBJ2-1|few|TRBD1
CASSSPDRSYNEQFF
TGTGCCAGCAGTTCCCCGGACAGGAGCTACAATGAGCAGTTCTTC
>TRBV7-2|13|TRBJ2-5|few|NA
CASSFTNQETQYF
TGTGCCAGCAGCTTTACAAACCAAGAGACCCAGTACTTC
>TRBV4-1|14|TRBJ1-3|NA|TRBD1
CASTTGAGGNTIYF
TGCGCCAGCACGACAGGGGCGGGAGGAAACACCATATATTTT
>TRBV27|19|TRBJ2-7|NA|TRBD1
CASSLSNTGQGESSYEQYF
TGTGCCAGCAGTTTATCCAATACCGGACAGGGGGAAAGCTCCTACGAGCAGTACTTC
>TRBV3-1|15|TRBJ2-7|NA|TRBD1
CASSQRGTGRHEQYF
TGTGCCAGCAGCCAACGGGGGACAGGGAGGCACGAGCAGTACTTC
>TRBV10-3|16|TRBJ2-7|many|NA
CAISEGPGTLSYEQYF
TGTGCCATCAGTGAGGGACCCGGGACACTCTCCTACGAGCAGTACTTC
>TRBV19|13|TRBJ2-1|NA|NA
CATATDSYNEQFF
TGTGCCACCGCGACAGACTCCTACAATGAGCAGTTCTTC
>TRBV9|14|TRBJ2-5|NA|NA
CASSPNARQETQYF
TGTGCCAGCAGCCCAAATGCGAGACAAGAGACCCAGTACTTC
>TRBV7-9|14|TRBJ2-4|many|TRBD2
CASSPGTIWNIQYF
TGTGCCAGCAGCCCTGGGACTATTTGGAACATTCAGTACTTC
>TRBV7-3|17|TRBJ2-3|NA|TRBD2
CASSHGVAGESTDTQYF
TGTGCCAGCAGCCATGGGGTAGCGGGAGAATCGACAGATACGCAGTATTTT
>TRBV7-8|15|TRBJ1-4|few|TRBD1
CASSLGTGLNEKLFF
TGTGCCAGCAGCTTAGGGACAGGTCTTAATGAAAAACTGTTTTTT
>TRBV6-2/TRBV6-3|16|TRBJ1-1|NA|TRBD1
CASSYSKQGRNTETFF
TGTGCCAGCAGTTACTCGAAACAGGGGAGGAACACTGAAACTTTCTTT
>TRBV7-2|14|TRBJ2-5|NA|NA
CASSLASLGETQYF
TGTGCCAGCAGCTTAGCTAGCCTTGGGGAGACCCAGTACTTC
>TRBV20-1|14|TRBJ2-7|few|TRBD1
CSALTAGTGDEQYF
TGCAGTGCTTTGACTGCCGGGACAGGGGACGAGCAGTACTTC
>TRBV24-1|18|TRBJ2-5|many|TRBD2
CATSDPGLAGGRQETQYF
TGTGCCACCAGTGATCCGGGACTAGCGGGAGGGAGACAAGAGACCCAGTACTTC
>TRBV7-9|14|TRBJ2-7|many|NA
CASSLGGSAYEQYF
TGTGCCAGCAGCTTAGGAGGGTCGGCCTACGAGCAGTACTTC
>TRBV5-6|11|TRBJ2-7|NA|NA
CASSLEAEQYF
TGTGCCAGCAGCTTAGAGGCGGAGCAGTACTTC
>TRBV24-1|16|TRBJ2-5|few|NA
CATSDTYTGNGETQYF
TGTGCCACCAGTGATACCTATACAGGGAATGGAGAGACCCAGTACTTC